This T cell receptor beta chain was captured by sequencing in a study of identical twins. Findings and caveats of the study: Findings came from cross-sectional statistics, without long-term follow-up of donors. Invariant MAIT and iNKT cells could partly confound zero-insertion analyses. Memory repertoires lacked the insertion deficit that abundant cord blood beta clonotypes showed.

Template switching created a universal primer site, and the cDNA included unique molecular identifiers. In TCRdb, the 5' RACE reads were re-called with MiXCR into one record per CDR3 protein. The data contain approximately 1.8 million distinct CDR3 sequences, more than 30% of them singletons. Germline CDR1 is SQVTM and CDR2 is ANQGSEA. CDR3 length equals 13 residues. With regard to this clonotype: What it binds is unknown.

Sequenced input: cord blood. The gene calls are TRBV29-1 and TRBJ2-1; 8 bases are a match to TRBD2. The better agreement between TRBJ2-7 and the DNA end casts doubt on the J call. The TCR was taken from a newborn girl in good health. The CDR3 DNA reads TGCAGCGCCACTAGCGGAACGTACAATGAGCAGTACTTC. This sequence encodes CSATSGTYNEQYF.